A single TCR beta chain is shown here with its context. This sample is drawn from a study of long-term antiretroviral therapy in people with HIV. The assay, immunoSEQ v3.0, was run at survey level. The data were produced by immunoSEQ multiplex PCR, yet TCRdb's version contains in-frame clones alone and is incomplete. The sample records over 25,000 clones, roughly nine tenths being singletons. The TCR comes from a man between 18 and 29 years old with HIV. The material sequenced was unsorted PBMCs, taken 1.1 years after starting antiretroviral therapy.

DNA for the CDR3: TGTGCCAGCAGCCCGGGACTAGTCCAAGAGACCCAGTACTTC. Translating gives CASSPGLVQETQYF. This sequence joins TRBV7-2 and TRBJ2-5; 8 positions match TRBD2. Germline assignment: CDR1 SGHTA and CDR2 FQGNSA. The CDR3 covers 14 residues. Trimming cost V 5 bases and J 1 base; bases outside gene matches: 3. The whole variable domain, remainder taken from reference TRBV7-2 and TRBJ2-5, is GAGVSQSPSNKVTEKGKDVELRCDPISGHTALYWYRQSLGQGLEFLIYFQGNSAPDKSGLPSDRFSAERTGGSVSTLTIQRTQQEDSAVYLCASSPGLVQETQYFGPGTRLLVL.